Listed below are T cell receptor beta chains from one sample, sequenced in a study of shared clonotypes between healthy human individuals. Produced via immunoSEQ multiplex PCR; TCRdb's table is partial and in-frame only. In the table there are roughly 2,000,000 clones, 80% to 95% of which are singletons. The sequenced sample consisted of naive CD8+ T cells from PBMCs. The receptor source for this set is a man younger than 35 in good health. Some clones in this sample may be carry-over from other donors' samples. Both conserved end residues are part of each CDR3. Each record gives: J gene, V gene, D gene, clone size, CDR3 DNA, CDR3 protein. D genes are given only for firm matches. A row's size may be missing; if present it is once, few, many or a size class.

j_call: TRBJ2-1; v_call: TRBV27; d_call: TRBD2; clone_size: -; cdr3_nt: TGTGCCAGCAGTTTTGGGCTAGCGGCGCCCTACAATGAGCAGTTCTTC; cdr3_aa: CASSFGLAAPYNEQFF
j_call: TRBJ2-1; v_call: TRBV15; d_call: -; clone_size: -; cdr3_nt: TGTGCCACCAGCAATAACAATGAGCAGTTCTTC; cdr3_aa: CATSNNNEQFF
j_call: TRBJ1-2; v_call: TRBV10-3; d_call: TRBD1; clone_size: -; cdr3_nt: TGTGCCATCAGTGAGGGACAGGGAAGATATGGCTACACCTTC; cdr3_aa: CAISEGQGRYGYTF
j_call: TRBJ1-5; v_call: TRBV2; d_call: TRBD1; clone_size: -; cdr3_nt: TGTGCCAGTGACAGGGGTGGCAATCAGCCCCAGCATTTT; cdr3_aa: CASDRGGNQPQHF
j_call: TRBJ1-1; v_call: TRBV27; d_call: TRBD1; clone_size: once; cdr3_nt: TGTGCCAGCAGTTTAGAGCAGGGGGCTTGGACTGAAGCTTTCTTT; cdr3_aa: CASSLEQGAWTEAFF
j_call: TRBJ1-2; v_call: TRBV6-5; d_call: TRBD1; clone_size: -; cdr3_nt: TGTGCCAGCAGGGACCCAGGGGGAAATGGCTACACCTTC; cdr3_aa: CASRDPGGNGYTF
j_call: TRBJ1-1; v_call: TRBV6-5; d_call: -; clone_size: -; cdr3_nt: TGTGCCAGCAGTTCAACGATGATCGGAGACACTGAAGCTTTCTTT; cdr3_aa: CASSSTMIGDTEAFF
j_call: TRBJ2-5; v_call: TRBV7-9; d_call: TRBD2; clone_size: -; cdr3_nt: TGTGCCAGCAGCTCCTGGGTGGGGACTAGCGGAGGGTACCAAGAGACCCAGTACTTC; cdr3_aa: CASSSWVGTSGGYQETQYF
j_call: TRBJ1-1; v_call: TRBV28; d_call: -; clone_size: -; cdr3_nt: TGTGCCAGCAGTTTGTTCAACACTGAAGCTTTCTTT; cdr3_aa: CASSLFNTEAFF
j_call: TRBJ1-3; v_call: TRBV9; d_call: -; clone_size: few; cdr3_nt: TGTGCCAGCAGCCCCCCAACTAGGGGAAACACCATATATTTT; cdr3_aa: CASSPPTRGNTIYF
j_call: TRBJ2-1; v_call: TRBV27; d_call: -; clone_size: -; cdr3_nt: TGTGCCAGCAGCGTTAATGAGCAGTTCTTC; cdr3_aa: CASSVNEQFF